Below, one T cell receptor beta chain is given with its context. The assay was immunoSEQ multiplex PCR, and TCRdb's table has in-frame clones only and misses some. The table includes some 130,000 clones, roughly 90% detected once. This entry is derived from a study of blood T cell repertoires in COVID-19. Trimming pared 3 bases from V and 4 bases from J, leaving 16 bases between. This CDR3 is 15 amino acids long. In germline, CDR1 is SGDLS, CDR2 YYNGEE. The material sequenced was peripheral blood. The chain joins TRBV9 to TRBJ2-5; tentatively, D is TRBD1 (6 bases). This TCR was recovered from a man aged 50-60 years with active COVID-19. CDR3 amino acids: CASSGIGGLRETQYF. For the CDR3, the DNA is TGTGCCAGCAGCGGGATAGGGGGTTTGAGAGAGACCCAGTACTTC.